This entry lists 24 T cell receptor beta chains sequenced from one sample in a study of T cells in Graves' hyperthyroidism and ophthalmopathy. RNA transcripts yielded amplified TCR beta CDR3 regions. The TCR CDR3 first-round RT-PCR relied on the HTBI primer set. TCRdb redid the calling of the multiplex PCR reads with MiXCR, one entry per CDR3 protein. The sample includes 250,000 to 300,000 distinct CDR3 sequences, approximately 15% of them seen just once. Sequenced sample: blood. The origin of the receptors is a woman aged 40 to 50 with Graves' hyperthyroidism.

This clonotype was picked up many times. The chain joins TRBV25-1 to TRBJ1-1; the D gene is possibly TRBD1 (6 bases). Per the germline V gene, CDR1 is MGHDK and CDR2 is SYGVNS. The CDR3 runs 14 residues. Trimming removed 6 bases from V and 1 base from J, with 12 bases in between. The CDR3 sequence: CASRHRDTNTEAFF. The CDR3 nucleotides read TGTGCCAGCAGACACCGGGACACGAACACTGAAGCTTTCTTT.

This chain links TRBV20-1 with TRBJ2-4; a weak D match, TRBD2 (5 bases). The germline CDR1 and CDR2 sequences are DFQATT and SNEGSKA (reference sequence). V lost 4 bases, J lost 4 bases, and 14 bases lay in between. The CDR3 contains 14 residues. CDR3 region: CSANSRRGKNIQYF. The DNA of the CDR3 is TGCAGTGCTAATTCGAGGCGAGGGAAAAACATTCAGTACTTC.

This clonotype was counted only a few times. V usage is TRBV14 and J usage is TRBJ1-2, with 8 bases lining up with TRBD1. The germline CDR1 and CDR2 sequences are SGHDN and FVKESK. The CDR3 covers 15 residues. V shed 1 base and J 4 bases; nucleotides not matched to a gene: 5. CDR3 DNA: TGTGCCAGCAGCCAAGTTCAGGGGGCAGCCTATGGCTACACCTTC. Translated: CASSQVQGAAYGYTF.

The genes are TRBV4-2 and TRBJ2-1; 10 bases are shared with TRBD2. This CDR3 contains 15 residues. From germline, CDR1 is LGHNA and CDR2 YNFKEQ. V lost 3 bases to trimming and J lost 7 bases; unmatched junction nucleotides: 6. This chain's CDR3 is CASSHSSGRGNEQFF. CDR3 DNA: TGTGCCAGCAGCCACTCTAGCGGGAGAGGAAATGAGCAGTTCTTC.

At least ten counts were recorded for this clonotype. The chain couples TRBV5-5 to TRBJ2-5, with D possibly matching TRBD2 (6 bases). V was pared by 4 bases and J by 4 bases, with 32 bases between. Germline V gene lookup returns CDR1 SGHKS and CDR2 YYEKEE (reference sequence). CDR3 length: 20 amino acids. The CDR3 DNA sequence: TGTGCCAGCAGCCCCGCTCTGAGGCTGTTGAACGGAGGGAGAGGAGAGACCCAGTACTTC. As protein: CASSPALRLLNGGRGETQYF. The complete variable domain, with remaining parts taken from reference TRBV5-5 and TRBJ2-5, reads DAGVTQSPTHLIKTRGQQVTLRCSPISGHKSVSWYQQVLGQGPQFIFQYYEKEERGRGNFPDRFSARQFPNYSSELNVNALLLGDSALYLCASSPALRLLNGGRGETQYFGPGTRLLVL.

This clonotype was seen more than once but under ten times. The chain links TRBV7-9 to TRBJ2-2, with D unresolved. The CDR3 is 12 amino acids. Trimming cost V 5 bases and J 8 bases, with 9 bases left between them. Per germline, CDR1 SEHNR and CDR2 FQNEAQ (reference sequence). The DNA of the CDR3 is TGTGCCAGCAGCCCTTGGAAGGGGGAGCTGTTTTTT. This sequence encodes CASSPWKGELFF.

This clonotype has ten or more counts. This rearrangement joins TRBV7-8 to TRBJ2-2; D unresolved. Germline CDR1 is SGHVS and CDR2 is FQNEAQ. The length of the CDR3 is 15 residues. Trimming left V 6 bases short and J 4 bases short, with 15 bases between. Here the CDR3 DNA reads TGTGCCAGCAGGGAAGATCAGCTGTTCACCGGGGAGCTGTTTTTT. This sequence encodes CASREDQLFTGELFF.

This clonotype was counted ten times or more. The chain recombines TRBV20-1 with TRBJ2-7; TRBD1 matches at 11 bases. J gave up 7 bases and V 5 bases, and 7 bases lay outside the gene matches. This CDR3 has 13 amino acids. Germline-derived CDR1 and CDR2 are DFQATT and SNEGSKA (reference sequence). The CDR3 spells CSAEGQGAQEQYF. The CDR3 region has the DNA TGCAGTGCTGAAGGACAGGGGGCGCAAGAGCAGTACTTC.

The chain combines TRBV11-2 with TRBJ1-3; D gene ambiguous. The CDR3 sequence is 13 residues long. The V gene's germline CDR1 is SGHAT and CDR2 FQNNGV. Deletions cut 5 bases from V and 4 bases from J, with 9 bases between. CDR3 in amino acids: CASSILGGNTIYF. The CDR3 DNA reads TGTGCCAGCAGCATCCTTGGAGGAAACACCATATATTTT.

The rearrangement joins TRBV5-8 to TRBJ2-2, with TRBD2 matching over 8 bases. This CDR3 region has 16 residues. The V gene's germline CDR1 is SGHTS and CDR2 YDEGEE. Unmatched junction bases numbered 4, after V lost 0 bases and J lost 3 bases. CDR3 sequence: CASSLVAGTDTGELFF. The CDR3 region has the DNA TGTGCCAGCAGCTTGGTAGCGGGAACTGACACCGGGGAGCTGTTTTTT.

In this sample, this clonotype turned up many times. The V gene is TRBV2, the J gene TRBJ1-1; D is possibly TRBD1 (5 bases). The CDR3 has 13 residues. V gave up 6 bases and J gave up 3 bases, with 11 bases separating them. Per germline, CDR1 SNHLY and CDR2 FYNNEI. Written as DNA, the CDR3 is TGTGCCAGCAGAGCATCGACAGACACTGAAGCTTTCTTT. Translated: CASRASTDTEAFF.

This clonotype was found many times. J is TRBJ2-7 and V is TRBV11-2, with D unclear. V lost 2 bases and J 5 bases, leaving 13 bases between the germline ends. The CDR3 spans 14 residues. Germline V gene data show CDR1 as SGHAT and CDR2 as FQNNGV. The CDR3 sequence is CASSLMRSSDEQYF. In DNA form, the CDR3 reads TGTGCCAGCAGCTTAATGCGGAGTTCCGACGAGCAGTACTTC.

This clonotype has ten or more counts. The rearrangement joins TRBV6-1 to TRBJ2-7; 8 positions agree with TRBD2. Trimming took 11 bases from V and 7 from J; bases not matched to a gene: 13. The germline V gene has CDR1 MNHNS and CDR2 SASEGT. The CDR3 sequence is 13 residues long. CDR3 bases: TGTGCCGCCAGGACTAGCTCTAAAGGGGAGCAGTACTTC. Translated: CAARTSSKGEQYF.

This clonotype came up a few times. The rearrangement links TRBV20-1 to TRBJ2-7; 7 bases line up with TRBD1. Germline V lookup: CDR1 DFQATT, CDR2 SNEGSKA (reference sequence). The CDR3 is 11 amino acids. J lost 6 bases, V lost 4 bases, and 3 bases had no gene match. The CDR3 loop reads CSAIGQVEQYF. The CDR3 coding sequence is TGCAGTGCTATCGGACAGGTCGAGCAGTACTTC.

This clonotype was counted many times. CDR3 bases: TGCGCCAGCAGCTTGGATGGCGAAGCTTTCTTT. It encodes CASSLDGEAFF. This sequence joins TRBV5-1 and TRBJ1-1; no reliable D call. V was clipped by 0 bases and J by 8 bases, with 5 bases between them. CDR1 and CDR2 (germline): SGHRS, YFSETQ. The CDR3 is made up of 11 amino acids. The complete variable domain, with remaining parts taken from reference TRBV5-1 and TRBJ1-1, reads KAGVTQTPRYLIKTRGQQVTLSCSPISGHRSVSWYQQTPGQGLQFLFEYFSETQRNKGNFPGRFSGRQFSNSRSEMNVSTLELGDSALYLCASSLDGEAFFGQGTRLTVV.

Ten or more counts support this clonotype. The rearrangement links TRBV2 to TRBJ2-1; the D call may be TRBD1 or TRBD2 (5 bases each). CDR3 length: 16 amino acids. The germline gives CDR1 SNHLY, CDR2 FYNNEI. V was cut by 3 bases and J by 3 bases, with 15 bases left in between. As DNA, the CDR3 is TGTGCCAGCAGTGATGATGGGGGTCAGGTCTACAATGAGCAGTTCTTC. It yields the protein CASSDDGGQVYNEQFF.

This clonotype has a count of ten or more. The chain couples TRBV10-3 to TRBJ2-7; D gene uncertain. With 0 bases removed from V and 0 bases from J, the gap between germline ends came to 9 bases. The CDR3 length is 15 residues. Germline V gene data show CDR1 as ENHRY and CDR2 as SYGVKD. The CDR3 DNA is TGTGCCATCAGTGAGTCGTATAGTAGCTCCTACGAGCAGTACTTC. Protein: CAISESYSSSYEQYF.

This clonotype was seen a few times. In DNA, the CDR3 is TGTGCCTGGAATTTCCTCATGAACACTGAAGCTTTCTTT. Its translation is CAWNFLMNTEAFF. The chain combines TRBV30 with TRBJ1-1; no clear D. CDR3 length: 13 residues. Germline CDR1 GTSNPN, CDR2 SVGIG (reference sequence). V lost 4 bases and J lost 0, with 9 bases in between.

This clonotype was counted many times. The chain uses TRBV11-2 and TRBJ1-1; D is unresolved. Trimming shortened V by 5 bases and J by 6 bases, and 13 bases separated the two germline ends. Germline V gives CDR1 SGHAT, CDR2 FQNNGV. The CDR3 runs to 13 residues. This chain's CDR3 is CASSLQRVAEAFF. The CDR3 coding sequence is TGTGCCAGCAGCCTTCAAAGGGTGGCTGAAGCTTTCTTT.

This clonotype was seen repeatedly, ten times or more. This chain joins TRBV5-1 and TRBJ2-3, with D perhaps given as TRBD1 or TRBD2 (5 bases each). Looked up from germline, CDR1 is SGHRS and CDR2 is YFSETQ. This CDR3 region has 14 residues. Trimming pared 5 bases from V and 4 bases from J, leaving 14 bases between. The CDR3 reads CASSLAGTADTQYF. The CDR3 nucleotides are TGCGCCAGCAGTCTGGCCGGGACCGCAGATACGCAGTATTTT. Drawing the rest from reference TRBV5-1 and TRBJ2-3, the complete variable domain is KAGVTQTPRYLIKTRGQQVTLSCSPISGHRSVSWYQQTPGQGLQFLFEYFSETQRNKGNFPGRFSGRQFSNSRSEMNVSTLELGDSALYLCASSLAGTADTQYFGPGTRLTVL.

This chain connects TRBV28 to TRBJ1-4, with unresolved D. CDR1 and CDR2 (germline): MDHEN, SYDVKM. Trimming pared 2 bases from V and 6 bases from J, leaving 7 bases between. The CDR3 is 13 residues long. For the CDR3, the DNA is TGTGCCAGCAGTTTAAGGCCCTATGAAAAACTGTTTTTT. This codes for CASSLRPYEKLFF.

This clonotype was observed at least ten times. CDR3 sequence (DNA): TGTGCCAGCGGAAGGGTGAACACTGAAGCTTTCTTT. This translates into CASGRVNTEAFF. The chain links TRBV2 to TRBJ1-1; no firm D call. CDR3 size: 12 residues. Germline V gene sequence: CDR1 SNHLY, CDR2 FYNNEI. V was clipped by 8 bases and J by 0 bases, with 7 bases between them.

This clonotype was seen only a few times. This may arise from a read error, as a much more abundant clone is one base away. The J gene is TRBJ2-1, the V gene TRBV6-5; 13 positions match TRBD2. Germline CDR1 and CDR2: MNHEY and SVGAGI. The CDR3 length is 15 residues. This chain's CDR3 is CASSLLAGGHNEPFF. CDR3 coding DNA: TGTGCCAGCAGTTTACTAGCGGGAGGGCACAATGAGCCGTTCTTC.

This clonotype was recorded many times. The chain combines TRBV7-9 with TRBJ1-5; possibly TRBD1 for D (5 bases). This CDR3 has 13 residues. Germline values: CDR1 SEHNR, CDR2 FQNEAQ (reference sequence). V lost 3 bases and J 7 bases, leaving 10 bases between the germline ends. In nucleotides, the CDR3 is TGTGCCAGCAGCTTGGGGGAATGGCAGCCCCAGCATTTT. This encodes CASSLGEWQPQHF.